This TCR beta chain was recovered during a study of preoperative IRX-2 immunotherapy in early breast cancer. Clones were read by immunoSEQ multiplex PCR, and TCRdb kept only the in-frame ones, dropping some. The sample records around 29,000 clones, over 65% being singletons. The treatment denotes: preoperative locoregional IRX-2 cytokine immunotherapy. Patients received preoperative, locoregional IRX-2 cytokine immunotherapy in a phase Ib study. The CDR3 consists of 14 residues. V was trimmed by 7 bases and J by 1 base, leaving 11 bases between them. Germline CDR1 is MNHGY and CDR2 is SAAAGT. The sequence derives from a human donor with breast cancer. J is TRBJ1-3 and V is TRBV6-8; possible D gene TRBD1, 6 bases. This specimen was collected from a patient treated with IRX-2 immunotherapy. CDR3 sequence (DNA): TGTGCCAGCAACAGGGTTGGATCTGGAAACACCATATATTTT. Its protein is CASNRVGSGNTIYF.